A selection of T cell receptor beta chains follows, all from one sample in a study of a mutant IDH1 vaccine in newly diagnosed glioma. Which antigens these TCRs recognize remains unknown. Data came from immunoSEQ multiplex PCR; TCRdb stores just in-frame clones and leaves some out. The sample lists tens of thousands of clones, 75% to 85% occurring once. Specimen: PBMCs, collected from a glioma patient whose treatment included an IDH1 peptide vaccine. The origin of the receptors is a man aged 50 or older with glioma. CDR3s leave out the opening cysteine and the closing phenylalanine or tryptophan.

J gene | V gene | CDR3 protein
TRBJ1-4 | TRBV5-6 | ASMRTGARRGGLF
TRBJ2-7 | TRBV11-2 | ASSLVAGSYEQY
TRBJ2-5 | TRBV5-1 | ASSLLLSTSGQETQY
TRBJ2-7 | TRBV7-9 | ASIGDSSYEQY
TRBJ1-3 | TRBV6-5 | ASSYSGSSSGNTIY
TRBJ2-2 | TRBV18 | ASSPPMGYTGELF
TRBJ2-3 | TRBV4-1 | ASSPVGQSLETQY
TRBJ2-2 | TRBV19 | ASSISGELF
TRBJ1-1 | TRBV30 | AWSKIRMGTEAF
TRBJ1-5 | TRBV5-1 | ASSSAGGGQPQH
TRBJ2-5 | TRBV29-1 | SVGGGQETQY
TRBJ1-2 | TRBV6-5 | ASSYSSMGYT
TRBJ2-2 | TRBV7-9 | ASSLDTNTGELF
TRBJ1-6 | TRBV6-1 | ASSEEVGGSPLH
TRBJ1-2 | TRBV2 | ASNQGEGGYT
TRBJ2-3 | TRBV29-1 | SVAHSLDTDTQY
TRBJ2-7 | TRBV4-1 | ASSQASGSNSYEQY
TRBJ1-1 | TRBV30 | AWSRVGLNTEAF
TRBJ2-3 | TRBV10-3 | AISEEAASTDTQY
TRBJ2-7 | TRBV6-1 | ASSERGGSIEQY
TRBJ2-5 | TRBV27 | ASKGETQY
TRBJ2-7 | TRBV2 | ASVRQDRRNEQY
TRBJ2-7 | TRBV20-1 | SASIHEQY
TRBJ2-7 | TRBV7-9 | ASSHSGQGGEQY
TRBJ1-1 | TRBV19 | ASSVQGTLEAF
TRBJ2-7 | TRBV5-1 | ASSTGTSGGDEQY
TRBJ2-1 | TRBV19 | ASRRDNEQF
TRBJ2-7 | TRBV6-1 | ASSEALPYEQY
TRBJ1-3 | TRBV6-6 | ASSPSGPRGNTIY
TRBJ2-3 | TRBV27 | ASSPFTGGTDTQY
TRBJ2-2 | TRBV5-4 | ASSLAGRITGELF
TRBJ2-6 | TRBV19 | ASSMGQGAYSGANVLT
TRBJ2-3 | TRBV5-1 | ASSLSEDTQY
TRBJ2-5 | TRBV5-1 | ASSLDRGEETQY
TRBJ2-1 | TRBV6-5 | ASSTRTYNEQF
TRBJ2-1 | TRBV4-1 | ASSQDVQGSNEQF
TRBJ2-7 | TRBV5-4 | ASSLDLGEHEQY
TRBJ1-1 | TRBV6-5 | ASSSTGMMSF
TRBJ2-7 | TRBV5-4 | ASSLGRGGPYEQY
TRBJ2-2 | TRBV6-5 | ASSFRGGPTGELF
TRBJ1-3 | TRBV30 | AWSAPGMLLTGNTIY
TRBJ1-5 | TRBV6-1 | ASSEAGGWGQPQH
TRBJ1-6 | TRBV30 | AWGAYSSPLH
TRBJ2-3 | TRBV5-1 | ASSLDGLGADTQY
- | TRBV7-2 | ASSSNIFGNYEQY
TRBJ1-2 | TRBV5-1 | ASSLEDSGYGYT
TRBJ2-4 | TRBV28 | ASSLRGSAKNIQY
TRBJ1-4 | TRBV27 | ASSGLRSTGNEKLF
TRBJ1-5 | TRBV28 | ASSTGPYWLNQPQH
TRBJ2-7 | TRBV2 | ASSEGRTDLYEQY
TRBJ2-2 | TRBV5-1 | ASTSGVETGELF
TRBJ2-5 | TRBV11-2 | ASSLVLTSVVGAQY
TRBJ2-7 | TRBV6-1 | ASSERGLAGGTLYEQY
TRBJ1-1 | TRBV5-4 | ASSSDPNTEAF
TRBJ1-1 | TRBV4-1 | ASSQAGGNEAF
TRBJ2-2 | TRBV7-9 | ASSSYTGFAGELF
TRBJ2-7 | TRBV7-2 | ASSPSGGLATWEQY
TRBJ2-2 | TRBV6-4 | ASSDTGETGELF
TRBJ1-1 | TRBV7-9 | ASRSTGVSVNTEAF